The T cell receptor beta chain described here comes from a study of cytomegalovirus exposure and HLA in healthy donors (dated by TCRdb to the late 2010s). With regard to the full study: An earlier analysis of about 530 of the donors reported 250 to 350 Gb of sequence data and roughly 120 million unique TCR beta sequences obtained from around 170 million T cells. About 310 gigabases of sequencing data and approximately 85 million unique TCR sequences were included in an early release covering about 620 HLA-typed donors. Among the roughly 390 genotyped donors, around 81% belonged to the genetic ancestry cluster associated with self-reported Caucasian donors. The study was designed to test whether signatures of past pathogen exposure could be identified by cataloging public T cell receptors. The study used immunosequencing to profile the T cell repertoires of 600 to 850 subjects and linked those repertoires to cytomegalovirus serostatus. Besides the first cohort of 550 to 750 subjects, a separate validation cohort made up of 120 different subjects was used. To predict cytomegalovirus infection status, the study brought together high-throughput TCR immunosequencing, statistical association of individual TCRs with disease status, and machine learning. To study patterns of TCR occurrence, a later analysis re-analyzed previously published TCR beta repertoires from under 750 donors and added high-resolution HLA genotyping. The later analysis used no new phenotypic data to find candidate immune exposures, relying instead on TCR beta sequences and their occurrence across donors. To decide whether each TCR beta V gene segment behaved as functional or pseudogenic, an earlier analysis of some 600 of the donors relied on high-throughput TCR beta sequencing. Donor age, sex, ethnicity and CMV serostatus were compiled together with the repertoire data. A later genetic analysis took genome-wide SNP genotypes for 398 of the 666 donors and used that subset as a discovery cohort. Every repertoire in the discovery cohort had been generated on one and the same sequencing platform. HLA typing covered class I and class II loci at four-digit resolution. Typing coverage varied by locus: roughly 629-630 donors for A, B, C, DRB1 and DQB1; approximately 500 for DQA1; 600 to 610 for DPA1; more than 450 for DPB1. Four or five DR-DQ haplotypes were handled as single units for association and clustering because linkage in the cohort was strong. Among about 400 genotyped donors of the cohort, an average of around 220,000 unique TCR beta nucleotide sequences was sequenced per donor, of which 15% to 20% were non-productive.

In total, 600 or so healthy bone marrow donors made up the cohort. At the time of sampling, all cohort members were nominally healthy, though unrecorded immune exposures were likely present. The donor was CMV seronegative and belonged to the group of under 400 seronegative cohort members. A peripheral blood sample was provided by each donor, and peripheral blood mononuclear cells were used for TCR beta sequencing. Genomic DNA was extracted from the blood cell samples with the Qiagen DNeasy Blood Extraction Kit. Details on this clone: What this receptor recognizes is not known. There are no base qualities to consult, and no much larger clone falls within one base.

Looking up the germline V gene yields CDR1 LGHNT and CDR2 FRNRAP. The CDR3 runs 17 amino acids, cysteine and phenylalanine included. The only DNA kept is the CDR3, 51 bases in frame from the first base. V lost 3 bases and J lost 1 base; the stretch between them is 15 bases long. What the work shows at the level of the full study, not this receptor alone: A further reported finding was that TCR beta sequences accurately predicted the HLA-A and HLA-B alleles for most subjects in the first cohort. Linkage disequilibrium might explain the correlated functional status among segregating V segments, but an unknown experimental factor could not be ruled out. Specific HLA alleles were associated with 15,000 to 20,000 TCR beta sequences at a false discovery rate of 0.05 in a later analysis. A total of around 150 TCR beta chains were listed by the study as associated with cytomegalovirus. According to the authors, the approach could potentially be generalized to other disease states and immunological phenotypes. Most TCR sequences were seen in very few donors, while some public TCRs were found in many individuals. This cohort had only TCR beta chains sequenced, and the lack of alpha or paired-chain data limited which features could be detected. Sequencing depth was assumed to be roughly uniform across donors in the presence/absence analyses, though that assumption may not hold. An association between a missense DCLRE1C variant and V-gene and J-gene trimming of TCR beta chains was found in a later genetic analysis and replicated in an independent cohort. A later analysis found that most CMV-associated TCR beta chains appeared HLA-restricted, with HLA associations seemingly driven largely by CMV exposure. A later analysis reported that several top co-occurrence clusters appeared linked to parvovirus B19, influenza, CMV and Epstein-Barr virus. A few of the identified cytomegalovirus-associated TCR beta chains were confirmed in vitro to be specific for cytomegalovirus antigens. Strong co-occurrence of HLA alleles, especially DR and DQ, made assigning TCR associations to individual alleles difficult. Compared with the approximately 700-donor mean, donors in an Asian-associated ancestry cluster had fewer N-insertions in productive TCRs, according to a later genetic analysis. Approximately 16 rarely observed V segments, including chromosome 9 orphons, were excluded from the earlier analysis of several hundred of the donors because counts were too low. In an earlier analysis of some 500 of the donors, most TCR beta V segments were observed in productive rearrangements about 87% or about 30% of the time, broadly matching IMGT annotations. A later analysis found that HLA-associated TCR beta chains were more clonally expanded and had lower generation probabilities than equally common non-associated chains. A group of highly shared sequence variants was considered likely to be a technical artifact of the sequencing pipeline. The only immune exposure information available for the cohort was CMV serostatus. HLA typing was unavailable for some donors at each locus, so association tests used only the typed subset. In a later analysis, TCR association rates were found to vary across HLA loci, with the most associated TCRs seen for DRB1 alleles and the fewest for HLA-C alleles. The classifier was reported to diagnose cytomegalovirus status with high specificity and sensitivity in both the original and validation cohorts. The 87-base-pair reads could not distinguish some IMGT-functional V segments, including TRBV6-2 and TRBV6-3, so those segments were excluded.

Libraries came from the immunoSEQ multiplex PCR assay. A mixture of 60 forward primers for TCR Vbeta segments and 13 reverse primers for TCR Jbeta segments was used in the multiplex PCR. The CDR3 region of rearranged TCR beta genes was amplified from genomic DNA with a multiplex PCR assay. Amplified TCR beta libraries were sequenced as 87-base-pair reads on the Illumina HiSeq System. Per the original workflow: In a later analysis, about 80 million unique TCR beta chains were counted across the approximately 640 repertoires, and some 10 million of these chains were shared by at least two donors. To remove PCR and sequencing errors, raw reads were error-corrected and collapsed into unique sequences using a nearest-neighbor algorithm that merged closely related sequences. Alignment of CDR3 sequences to IMGT reference sequences was used to assign V, D and J gene segments. For a sequence to be retained, a match of at least six nucleotides to both a V gene segment and a J gene segment was required. A rearrangement counted as productive if the CDR3 had no stop codons and remained in frame with V and J, and every other rearrangement counted as non-productive. Following IMGT convention, CDR3 was defined as the stretch from the second conserved V-encoded cysteine up to the conserved J-encoded phenylalanine. In an earlier analysis of approximately 500 of the donors, sequences lacking an unambiguous match to a single V gene segment were excluded. An earlier analysis of several hundred of the donors classified V segments as functional when productive rearrangements were above 56.7% and as segregating when the standard deviation between donors was above 5%. A statistical classification framework was developed to diagnose cytomegalovirus status using the catalog of TCR beta chain sequences. A later analysis assigned V and J genes by comparing TCR nucleotide sequences with IMGT/GENE-DB human TR gene sequences. In a later analysis, CDR3 sequences and most-parsimonious VDJ recombination scenarios were assigned using the TCRdist pipeline. A later analysis defined each TCR beta chain by its CDR3 amino acid sequence plus V-gene family, and excluded reads lacking a unique V-gene family. A later analysis removed 550 to 650 highly shared, low-generation-probability nucleotide sequences to deal with suspected cross-contamination and a sequencing artifact. A later analysis calculated a clonal expansion index for each public chain from normalized within-repertoire ranks of inferred template counts. In a later analysis, generation probabilities were computed with a VDJ recombination model fitted to out-of-frame rearrangements, and the resulting probabilities were checked against IGoR. In a later analysis, TCR-TCR, TCR-HLA and TCR-CMV co-occurrence was scored with hypergeometric tests, and a repertoire-size bias correction was applied to TCR pairs. A later analysis estimated false discovery rates by permuting HLA or CMV assignments 20 times. A later analysis grouped co-occurring TCRs with DBSCAN, adding TCRdist sequence similarity when clustering within HLA-allele-positive subsets. Co-occurrence clustering excluded repertoires with fewer than 30,000 or more than 120,000 public chains, plus five with anomalous nucleotide sharing. The immuneACCESS repertoire file appears here via TCRdb, limited to in-frame rearrangements. These files lack a portion of the clones; in checked studies, under half of the deficit traces to unresolved V genes, and the cause of the others is not known. The V and J calls and clone size were taken over from that table, and D and trimming were inferred from the DNA. The sample includes about 140,000 clones, with 70% observed a single time. The ten largest clonotypes hold 1.6% of the sample.

Sequencing used PBMCs. This TCR came from a woman aged 30 to 39 in good health and CMV-seronegative. The V and J genes are TRBV12-5 and TRBJ2-2, with the D gene not clear enough to name. The nucleotides are TGTGCTAGTGGTTTAACCCTGATAAGCCTGAACACCGGGGAGCTGTTTTTT. Its translation is CASGLTLISLNTGELFF.